The source of this T cell receptor beta chain is a study of blood T cell repertoires in COVID-19. The length of the CDR3 is 14 residues. CDR1 SGHTA and CDR2 FQGNSA come from the germline V gene. Trimming took off 5 bases at V and 0 bases at J, with 11 bases between the two ends. This clone is medium-sized within its sample. Assay: immunoSEQ multiplex PCR; the TCRdb copy retains only in-frame clones and omits some. The sample records tens of thousands of clones, around three quarters being singletons. The chain is built from TRBV7-2 and TRBJ2-7; D is ambiguous. Sequenced: peripheral blood. The clonotype was recovered from a man aged 55 to 69 with active or convalescent COVID-19. The CDR3 spells CASSPQRGSYEQYF. CDR3 coding DNA: TGTGCCAGCAGCCCACAAAGAGGCTCCTACGAGCAGTACTTC. Full variable domain (rest looked up from reference TRBV7-2 and TRBJ2-7): GAGVSQSPSNKVTEKGKDVELRCDPISGHTALYWYRQSLGQGLEFLIYFQGNSAPDKSGLPSDRFSAERTGGSVSTLTIQRTQQEDSAVYLCASSPQRGSYEQYFGPGTRLTVT.